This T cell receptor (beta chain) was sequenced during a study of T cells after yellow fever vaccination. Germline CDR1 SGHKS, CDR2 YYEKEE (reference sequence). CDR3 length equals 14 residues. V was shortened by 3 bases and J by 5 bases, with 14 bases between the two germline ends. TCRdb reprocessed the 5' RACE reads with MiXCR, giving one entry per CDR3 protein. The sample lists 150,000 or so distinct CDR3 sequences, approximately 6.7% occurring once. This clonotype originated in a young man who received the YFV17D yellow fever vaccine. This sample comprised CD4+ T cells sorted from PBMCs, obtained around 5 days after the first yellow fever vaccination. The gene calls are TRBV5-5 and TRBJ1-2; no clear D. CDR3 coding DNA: TGTGCCAGCAGCTCGGAGGAGATTGTATATGGCTACACCTTC. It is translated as CASSSEEIVYGYTF.